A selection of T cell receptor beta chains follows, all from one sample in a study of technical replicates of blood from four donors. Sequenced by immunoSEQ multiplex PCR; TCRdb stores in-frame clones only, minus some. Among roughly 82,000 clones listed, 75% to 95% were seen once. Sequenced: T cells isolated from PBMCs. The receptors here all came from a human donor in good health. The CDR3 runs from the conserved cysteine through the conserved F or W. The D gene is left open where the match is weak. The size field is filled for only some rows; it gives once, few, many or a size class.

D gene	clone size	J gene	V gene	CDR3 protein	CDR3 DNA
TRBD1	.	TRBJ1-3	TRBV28	CASSLRGQGHTIYF	TGTGCCAGCAGTTTGCGGGGACAGGGACACACCATATATTTT
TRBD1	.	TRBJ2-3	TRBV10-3	CAIRPSTGEDADTQYF	TGTGCCATCAGGCCCTCGACAGGGGAAGATGCGGATACGCAGTATTTT
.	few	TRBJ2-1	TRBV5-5	CASSFQGLGYEQFF	TGTGCCAGCAGCTTCCAGGGACTGGGTTATGAGCAGTTCTTC
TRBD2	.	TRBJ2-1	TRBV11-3	CASSLGVASGSYNEQFF	TGTGCCAGCAGCTTAGGAGTAGCTAGCGGGAGCTACAATGAGCAGTTCTTC
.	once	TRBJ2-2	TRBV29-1	CSVGGVGGHGELFF	TGCAGCGTTGGGGGAGTCGGGGGGCACGGGGAGCTGTTTTTT
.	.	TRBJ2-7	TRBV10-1	CASSGVATYEQYF	TGCGCCAGCAGCGGGGTCGCGACCTACGAGCAGTACTTC
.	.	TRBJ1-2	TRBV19	CASTYRGEESHLRGYTF	TGTGCCAGTACTTACCGAGGTGAGGAATCGCACCTGCGGGGCTACACCTTC
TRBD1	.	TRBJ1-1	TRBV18	CASSPKDRRMNTEAFF	TGTGCCAGCTCACCAAAGGACAGGAGGATGAACACTGAAGCTTTCTTT
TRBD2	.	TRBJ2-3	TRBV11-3	CASSPSGRVTDTQYF	TGTGCCAGCAGCCCCAGCGGGAGGGTCACAGATACGCAGTATTTT
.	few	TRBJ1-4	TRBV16	CASSPTNRGEELFF	TGTGCCAGCAGCCCAACTAACCGGGGGGAAGAACTGTTTTTT
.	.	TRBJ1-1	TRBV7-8	CASSRHRENTEAFF	TGTGCCAGCAGCCGTCACAGGGAGAACACTGAAGCTTTCTTT
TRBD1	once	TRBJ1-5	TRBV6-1	CASSIGTGKYQPQHF	TGTGCCAGCAGTATCGGGACAGGGAAGTATCAGCCCCAGCATTTT
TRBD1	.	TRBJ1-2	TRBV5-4	CASSLVVGTGVFGYTF	TGTGCCAGCAGCTTGGTTGTAGGGACAGGGGTTTTTGGCTACACCTTC
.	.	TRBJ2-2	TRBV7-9	CASSSVGGNTGELFF	TGTGCCAGCAGCTCTGTGGGGGGGAACACCGGGGAGCTGTTTTTT
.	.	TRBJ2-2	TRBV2	CASRRDGSNTGELFF	TGTGCCAGCAGACGAGACGGGAGTAACACCGGGGAGCTGTTTTTT
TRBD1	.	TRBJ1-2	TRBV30	CAWSRDRGFLYGYTF	TGTGCCTGGAGTAGGGACAGGGGGTTCCTCTATGGCTACACCTTC
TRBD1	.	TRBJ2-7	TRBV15	CATSRDPANRGYYEQYF	TGTGCCACCAGCAGAGATCCCGCTAACAGGGGGTATTACGAGCAGTACTTC
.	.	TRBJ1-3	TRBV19	CASRTEFSGNTIYF	TGTGCCAGTAGGACGGAGTTCTCTGGAAACACCATATATTTT
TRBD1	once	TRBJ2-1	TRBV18	CASSPGQGLDEQFF	TGTGCCAGCTCGCCGGGACAGGGTTTGGATGAGCAGTTCTTC
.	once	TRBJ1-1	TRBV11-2	CASSSLPRNTEAFF	TGTGCCAGCAGCTCCCTACCCCGGAACACTGAAGCTTTCTTT
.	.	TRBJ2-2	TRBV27	CASSLQGWNTGELFF	TGTGCCAGCAGCTTACAGGGATGGAACACCGGGGAGCTGTTTTTT
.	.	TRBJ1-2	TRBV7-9	CASSRLSTGWPDNYGYTF	TGTGCCAGCAGTCGTCTTAGCACAGGGTGGCCGGATAACTATGGCTACACCTTC
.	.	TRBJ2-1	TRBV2	CASRDSPYNEQFF	TGTGCCAGCCGGGACTCCCCCTACAATGAGCAGTTCTTC
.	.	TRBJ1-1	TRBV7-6	CASSLVGFGRRANTEAFF	TGTGCCAGCAGCTTAGTTGGCTTCGGGCGGAGGGCAAACACTGAAGCTTTCTTT